Reported below is one T cell receptor beta chain. These data originate in a study of blood T cell repertoires in COVID-19. Here immunoSEQ multiplex PCR was the method, and the copy in TCRdb shows in-frame clones only, minus some. The data hold about 180,000 clones, with 65% to 90% observed a single time. Sequences were obtained from PBMCs or T cells enriched from blood (not recorded which). This clonotype originated in a middle-aged man who had recovered from COVID-19.

In DNA form, the CDR3 reads TGTGCCAGCAGCTTACAGGGGAACGTTAGGAATTCACCCCTCCACTTT. Its translation is CASSLQGNVRNSPLHF. The J gene is TRBJ1-6, the V gene TRBV7-9, with D possibly TRBD1 on 6 matching bases. This CDR3 has 16 amino acids. The germline V and J ends were trimmed by 2 bases and 7 bases, with 15 bases remaining between them. The germline V gene has CDR1 SEHNR and CDR2 FQNEAQ (reference sequence). Looking up the rest from reference TRBV7-9 and TRBJ1-6 gives the full variable domain: DTGVSQNPRHKITKRGQNVTFRCDPISEHNRLYWYRQTLGQGPEFLTYFQNEAQLEKSRLLSDRFSAERPKGSFSTLEIQRTEQGDSAMYLCASSLQGNVRNSPLHFGNGTRLTVT.